This TCR beta chain was recorded in a study of T cells in Graves' hyperthyroidism and ophthalmopathy. Deletions cut 1 base from V and 0 bases from J, with 13 bases between. This CDR3 is 16 amino acids long. Looked up from germline, CDR1 is DFQATT and CDR2 is SNEGSKA (reference sequence). Template material for amplifying TCR beta CDR3 regions consisted of RNA transcripts. The TCR CDR3 first-round RT-PCR relied on the HTBI primer set. MiXCR, applied by TCRdb to the multiplex PCR reads, yields one record per CDR3 protein. This repertoire shows some 620,000 distinct CDR3 sequences, around 15% found once; its top ten account for less than 4.5%. Concerning this clonotype itself: A much larger clone lies a single base off, so this may be a read error.

This receptor was taken from a woman aged 25-40 years with Graves' hyperthyroidism. The specimen sequenced was blood. The V call is TRBV20-1, the J call TRBJ1-5; no clear D. The CDR3 nucleotides read TGCAGTGCTAGAGGGGCGAAGGGATATAGCAATCAGCCCCAGCATTTT. Its translation: CSARGAKGYSNQPQHF.